This is a list of T cell receptor beta chains from one sample in a study of shared clonotypes between healthy human individuals. The table came from immunoSEQ multiplex PCR; TCRdb's copy has only in-frame clones and leaves some out. Found here are 560,000 or so clones, approximately 96% of them singletons; the top ten hold more than 0.085%. Sample: naive CD8+ T cells sorted from blood. Receptors originate from a woman under 40 in good health. CDR3s include the opening cysteine and the closing phenylalanine or tryptophan. D genes are given only for firm matches. The size entry is marked missing in some rows and otherwise reads once, few, many or a size class.

d_gene: TRBD2; abundance: NA; v_gene: TRBV2; j_gene: TRBJ2-7; CDR3aa: CASSEGAAGDFYEQYF; CDR3nt: TGTGCCAGCAGTGAAGGGGCAGCGGGAGATTTCTACGAGCAGTACTTC
d_gene: NA; abundance: NA; v_gene: TRBV10-2; j_gene: TRBJ2-7; CDR3aa: CASSESGALSYEQYF; CDR3nt: TGCGCCAGCAGTGAGTCGGGAGCCCTGTCCTACGAGCAGTACTTC
d_gene: NA; abundance: NA; v_gene: TRBV29-1; j_gene: TRBJ2-1; CDR3aa: CSAPLPDSYNEQFF; CDR3nt: TGCAGCGCCCCCCTCCCAGACTCCTACAATGAGCAGTTCTTC
d_gene: NA; abundance: once; v_gene: TRBV7-8; j_gene: TRBJ2-2; CDR3aa: CASSLAWGTGTGELFF; CDR3nt: TGTGCCAGCAGCTTAGCCTGGGGAACTGGCACCGGGGAGCTGTTTTTT
d_gene: NA; abundance: NA; v_gene: TRBV5-1; j_gene: TRBJ1-2; CDR3aa: CASSPPDSYGYTF; CDR3nt: TGCGCCAGCAGCCCCCCGGACAGCTATGGCTACACCTTC
d_gene: TRBD2; abundance: NA; v_gene: TRBV28; j_gene: TRBJ2-1; CDR3aa: CVVFSGRPTRDEQFF; CDR3nt: TGTGTTGTCTTCAGCGGGAGGCCGACTCGGGATGAGCAGTTCTTC
d_gene: NA; abundance: NA; v_gene: TRBV13; j_gene: TRBJ2-5; CDR3aa: CASTLRVQETQYF; CDR3nt: TGTGCCAGCACCCTACGTGTACAAGAGACCCAGTACTTC
d_gene: TRBD1; abundance: NA; v_gene: TRBV7-2; j_gene: TRBJ2-7; CDR3aa: CASSSGTGGYEQYF; CDR3nt: TGTGCCAGCAGCTCCGGGACAGGGGGCTACGAGCAGTACTTC
d_gene: NA; abundance: NA; v_gene: TRBV6-5; j_gene: TRBJ2-7; CDR3aa: CASSYDWSYEQYF; CDR3nt: TGTGCCAGCAGTTACGACTGGTCCTACGAGCAGTACTTC
d_gene: NA; abundance: NA; v_gene: TRBV7-9; j_gene: TRBJ2-1; CDR3aa: CASSPQASYNEQFF; CDR3nt: TGTGCCAGCAGCCCGCAGGCCTCCTACAATGAGCAGTTCTTC
d_gene: NA; abundance: NA; v_gene: TRBV18; j_gene: TRBJ2-2; CDR3aa: CASSLRAGEPTANTGELFF; CDR3nt: TGTGCCAGCTCACTCCGGGCAGGAGAACCTACGGCGAACACCGGGGAGCTGTTTTTT
d_gene: NA; abundance: NA; v_gene: TRBV2; j_gene: TRBJ1-2; CDR3aa: CASSEAFFGGAGGYTF; CDR3nt: TGTGCCAGCAGTGAAGCCTTCTTTGGGGGGGCTGGAGGCTACACCTTC
d_gene: NA; abundance: NA; v_gene: TRBV11-2; j_gene: TRBJ2-6; CDR3aa: CASSLWTGISGANVLTF; CDR3nt: TGTGCCAGCAGCTTGTGGACGGGAATCTCTGGGGCCAACGTCCTGACTTTC
d_gene: NA; abundance: NA; v_gene: TRBV4-1; j_gene: TRBJ2-7; CDR3aa: CASSQVDLYYEQYF; CDR3nt: TGCGCCAGCAGCCAAGTGGACTTGTACTACGAGCAGTACTTC
d_gene: TRBD1; abundance: NA; v_gene: TRBV4-1; j_gene: TRBJ2-7; CDR3aa: CASSQGGGGTGTYEQYF; CDR3nt: TGCGCCAGCAGCCAAGGAGGGGGAGGGACAGGGACCTACGAGCAGTACTTC
d_gene: NA; abundance: NA; v_gene: TRBV5-4; j_gene: TRBJ1-4; CDR3aa: CASSRTGPAEKLFF; CDR3nt: TGTGCCAGCAGCCGGACCGGGCCCGCCGAAAAACTGTTTTTT
d_gene: TRBD2; abundance: NA; v_gene: TRBV6-6; j_gene: TRBJ2-7; CDR3aa: CASSLTSFYEQYF; CDR3nt: TGTGCCAGCAGCCTGACTAGCTTCTACGAGCAGTACTTC
d_gene: TRBD2; abundance: NA; v_gene: TRBV6-7; j_gene: TRBJ2-5; CDR3aa: CASSYPAGQREDASGMHQETQYF; CDR3nt: TGTGCCAGCAGTTACCCTGCGGGACAGAGGGAGGATGCTAGCGGGATGCACCAAGAGACCCAGTACTTC
d_gene: TRBD1; abundance: NA; v_gene: TRBV29-1; j_gene: TRBJ1-2; CDR3aa: CSVDPRGEGYTF; CDR3nt: TGCAGCGTTGACCCCAGGGGGGAAGGCTACACCTTC
d_gene: TRBD1; abundance: once; v_gene: TRBV7-9; j_gene: TRBJ2-2; CDR3aa: CASSPVPGQGVTGELFF; CDR3nt: TGTGCCAGCAGCCCGGTACCGGGACAGGGTGTCACCGGGGAGCTGTTTTTT
d_gene: TRBD1; abundance: NA; v_gene: TRBV13; j_gene: TRBJ2-1; CDR3aa: CASSGSGQGYNEQFF; CDR3nt: TGTGCCAGCAGCGGTTCGGGACAGGGATACAATGAGCAGTTCTTC
d_gene: TRBD1; abundance: NA; v_gene: TRBV5-1; j_gene: TRBJ1-5; CDR3aa: CASPGQGISQPQHF; CDR3nt: TGCGCCAGCCCGGGACAGGGTATTTCTCAGCCCCAGCATTTT
d_gene: NA; abundance: NA; v_gene: TRBV7-9; j_gene: TRBJ1-2; CDR3aa: CASSLNGGFGYTF; CDR3nt: TGTGCCAGCAGCTTGAACGGGGGCTTCGGCTACACCTTC
d_gene: NA; abundance: NA; v_gene: TRBV7-6; j_gene: TRBJ2-1; CDR3aa: CASSLDGESEQFF; CDR3nt: TGTGCCAGCAGCTTAGACGGAGAGAGTGAGCAGTTCTTC
d_gene: NA; abundance: NA; v_gene: TRBV6-5; j_gene: TRBJ2-2; CDR3aa: CASSYAGTVNTGELFF; CDR3nt: TGTGCCAGCAGTTACGCTGGGACTGTGAACACCGGGGAGCTGTTTTTT
d_gene: NA; abundance: NA; v_gene: TRBV27; j_gene: TRBJ2-7; CDR3aa: CASSLDGNYEQYF; CDR3nt: TGTGCCAGCAGTTTGGACGGAAACTACGAGCAGTACTTC
d_gene: NA; abundance: NA; v_gene: TRBV27; j_gene: TRBJ2-1; CDR3aa: CASSHHEQFF; CDR3nt: TGTGCCAGCAGTCACCATGAGCAGTTCTTC
d_gene: TRBD2; abundance: NA; v_gene: TRBV5-4; j_gene: TRBJ2-1; CDR3aa: CASSSAGLAGGRYNEQFF; CDR3nt: TGTGCCAGCAGCTCCGCGGGACTAGCGGGAGGGAGATACAATGAGCAGTTCTTC
d_gene: TRBD2; abundance: NA; v_gene: TRBV7-9; j_gene: TRBJ2-7; CDR3aa: CASLREGSIEQYF; CDR3nt: TGTGCCAGCCTACGGGAGGGGAGCATCGAGCAGTACTTC
d_gene: NA; abundance: NA; v_gene: TRBV6-5; j_gene: TRBJ2-3; CDR3aa: CASSPGGVTQYF; CDR3nt: TGTGCCAGCAGTCCAGGAGGGGTAACGCAGTATTTT
d_gene: NA; abundance: NA; v_gene: TRBV27; j_gene: TRBJ2-3; CDR3aa: CASSLNPTDTQYF; CDR3nt: TGTGCCAGCAGTTTAAATCCCACAGATACGCAGTATTTT
d_gene: NA; abundance: NA; v_gene: TRBV14; j_gene: TRBJ2-1; CDR3aa: CASSPPLAGTVYNEQFF; CDR3nt: TGTGCCAGCAGCCCCCCCTTGGCGGGGACCGTCTACAATGAGCAGTTCTTC
d_gene: TRBD2; abundance: NA; v_gene: TRBV5-1; j_gene: TRBJ2-1; CDR3aa: CASSLHSGSSYNEQFF; CDR3nt: TGCGCCAGCAGCCTACATAGCGGGAGCTCCTACAATGAGCAGTTCTTC
d_gene: NA; abundance: NA; v_gene: TRBV29-1; j_gene: TRBJ2-1; CDR3aa: CSVVGRKFRGNEQFF; CDR3nt: TGCAGCGTTGTTGGGAGAAAATTCCGGGGCAATGAGCAGTTCTTC
d_gene: NA; abundance: NA; v_gene: TRBV4-1; j_gene: TRBJ2-3; CDR3aa: CASSQIRSDTQYF; CDR3nt: TGCGCCAGCAGCCAGATCCGGTCCGATACGCAGTATTTT
d_gene: NA; abundance: NA; v_gene: TRBV19; j_gene: TRBJ2-7; CDR3aa: CASSMGQGSYEQYF; CDR3nt: TGTGCCAGTAGTATGGGGCAGGGATCCTACGAGCAGTACTTC
d_gene: TRBD1; abundance: NA; v_gene: TRBV12-5; j_gene: TRBJ2-7; CDR3aa: CASGLVGTGPYEQYF; CDR3nt: TGTGCTAGTGGTTTGGTAGGGACAGGGCCATACGAGCAGTACTTC
d_gene: NA; abundance: NA; v_gene: TRBV5-4; j_gene: TRBJ1-5; CDR3aa: CASSLSGSNQPQHF; CDR3nt: TGTGCCAGCAGCCTCTCAGGGAGCAATCAGCCCCAGCATTTT
d_gene: NA; abundance: NA; v_gene: TRBV7-9; j_gene: TRBJ2-3; CDR3aa: CASSLTDTQYF; CDR3nt: TGTGCCAGCAGCTTAACGGATACGCAGTATTTT
d_gene: NA; abundance: NA; v_gene: TRBV28; j_gene: TRBJ2-1; CDR3aa: CASSLLNAYNEQFF; CDR3nt: TGTGCCAGCAGTTTACTCAACGCATACAATGAGCAGTTCTTC
d_gene: NA; abundance: once; v_gene: TRBV11-2; j_gene: TRBJ1-5; CDR3aa: CASSPLKMQPQHF; CDR3nt: TGTGCCAGCAGCCCCCTTAAAATGCAGCCCCAGCATTTT
d_gene: NA; abundance: NA; v_gene: TRBV28; j_gene: TRBJ2-7; CDR3aa: CVVLGAFYEQYF; CDR3nt: TGTGTTGTACTCGGGGCCTTCTACGAGCAGTACTTC
d_gene: TRBD2; abundance: once; v_gene: TRBV27; j_gene: TRBJ2-7; CDR3aa: CATSNILAGGTYEQYF; CDR3nt: TGTGCCACCAGCAACATCCTAGCGGGAGGGACCTACGAGCAGTACTTC
d_gene: NA; abundance: NA; v_gene: TRBV7-2; j_gene: TRBJ2-7; CDR3aa: CASSPGTFGSYEQYF; CDR3nt: TGTGCCAGCAGCCCCGGGACTTTCGGCTCCTACGAGCAGTACTTC
d_gene: NA; abundance: once; v_gene: TRBV27; j_gene: TRBJ1-1; CDR3aa: CASSLLGRSTEAFF; CDR3nt: TGTGCCAGCAGCCTCCTGGGGCGCAGTACTGAAGCTTTCTTT